This TCR beta chain stems from a study of early T cells in non-severe SARS-CoV-2 infection. As for the study in general: Unpaired chains resulted from sequencing bulk RNA of unsorted whole blood.

Each cDNA molecule carried a unique molecular identifier. TCRdb reprocessed the 5' RACE reads with MiXCR, giving one entry per CDR3 protein. The sample records roughly 52,000 distinct CDR3 sequences, around 6% being singletons. Study-level points and caveats: Using VDJdb, the matching emphasized anti-spike CD8 responses while missing private and CD4 specificities.

There are many counts of this clonotype. Its target is unknown. The V end lost 0 bases, the J end lost 2 bases, and 12 bases lay between the germline ends. The length of the CDR3 is 15 residues. Germline assignment: CDR1 SGHKS and CDR2 YYEKEE (reference sequence). This specimen was whole blood, taken at baseline. The chain joins TRBV5-5 to TRBJ2-7, with D tentatively TRBD1 or TRBD2 (5 bases each). This receptor was obtained from an adult who was a healthcare worker with PCR-confirmed SARS-CoV-2 infection or an uninfected control (not recorded which). The CDR3 sequence: CASSLGGTYAYEQYF. CDR3 nucleotides: TGTGCCAGCAGCTTGGGGGGGACGTACGCCTACGAGCAGTACTTC.